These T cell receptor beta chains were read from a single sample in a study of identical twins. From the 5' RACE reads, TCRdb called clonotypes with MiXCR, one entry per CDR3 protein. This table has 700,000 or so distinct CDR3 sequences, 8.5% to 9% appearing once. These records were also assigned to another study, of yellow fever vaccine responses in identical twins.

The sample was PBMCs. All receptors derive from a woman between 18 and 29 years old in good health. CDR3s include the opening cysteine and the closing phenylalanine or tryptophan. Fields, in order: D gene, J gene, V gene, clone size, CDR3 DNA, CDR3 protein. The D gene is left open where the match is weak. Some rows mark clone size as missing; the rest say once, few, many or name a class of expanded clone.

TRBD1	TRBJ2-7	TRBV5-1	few	TGCGCCAGCAACCTCGGGACAGAAAAGTACTTC	CASNLGTEKYF
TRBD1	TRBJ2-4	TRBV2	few	TGTGCCAGCAGTGAACAGGGGGCCTTGGACATTCAGTACTTC	CASSEQGALDIQYF
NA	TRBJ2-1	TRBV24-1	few	TGTGCCACCAGTGATTTTTCCGGTTACAATGAGCAGTTCTTC	CATSDFSGYNEQFF
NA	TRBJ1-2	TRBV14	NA	TGTGCCAGCAGCCTAAATCGGCGGGAAGGCTACACCTTC	CASSLNRREGYTF
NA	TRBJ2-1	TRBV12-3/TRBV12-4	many	TGTGCCAGCAGTTTGGCAGGGGGGGCCTATGAGCAGTTCTTC	CASSLAGGAYEQFF
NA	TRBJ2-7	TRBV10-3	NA	TGTGCCATCAGTGAGTCGACCGTGACGGAAACCTACGAGCAGTACTTC	CAISESTVTETYEQYF
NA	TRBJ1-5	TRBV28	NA	TGTGCCAGCACCGGTACTTCTAGCAATCAGCCCCAGCATTTT	CASTGTSSNQPQHF
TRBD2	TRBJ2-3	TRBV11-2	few	TGTGCCAGCTTACCGGGGCGGGAGAGGTGGGATACGCAGTATTTT	CASLPGRERWDTQYF
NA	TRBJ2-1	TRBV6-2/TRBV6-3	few	TGTGCCAGCAGTTACTGGTATGGTGATGAGCAGTTCTTC	CASSYWYGDEQFF
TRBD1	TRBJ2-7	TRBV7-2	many	TGTGCCAGCAGTTCCGGGACAGGGGGCTACGAGCAGTACTTC	CASSSGTGGYEQYF
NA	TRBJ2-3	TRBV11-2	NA	TGTGCCAGCAGCCTAATCGGGACTCCCCGGCGCACAGATACGCAGTATTTT	CASSLIGTPRRTDTQYF
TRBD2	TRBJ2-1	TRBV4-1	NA	TGCGCCAGCAGCCGCCCCAGCGGGGGACGCAATGAGCAGTTCTTC	CASSRPSGGRNEQFF